This is a list of T cell receptor beta chains from one sample in a study of T-cell memory formation after mild COVID-19. TCRdb used MiXCR to reprocess the 5' RACE reads, holding one entry per CDR3 protein. The data contain 200,000 to 300,000 distinct CDR3 sequences, approximately 9% of them seen just once; the ten biggest clones take up under 25%. The material sequenced was PBMCs or a T cell subset sorted from them (not recorded which). These receptors were collected from a man younger than 35 who had mild COVID-19 (a few samples of this study predate the infection). Cell type and time point are not known. Both conserved end residues are part of each CDR3. The order of the fields is J gene, D gene, clone size, V gene, CDR3 DNA, CDR3 protein. D genes are given only for firm matches. Where a row states a size, it is once, few, many or the class of an expanded clone; other rows omit it.

j_call: TRBJ2-3
d_call: -
clone_size: -
v_call: TRBV25-1
cdr3_nt: TGTGCCAGCAGTGAATATAACAAGGAACCAGATACGCAGTATTTT
cdr3_aa: CASSEYNKEPDTQYF

j_call: TRBJ2-1
d_call: TRBD2
clone_size: few
v_call: TRBV6-2/TRBV6-3
cdr3_nt: TGTGCCAGCAGAACTAGCGGGGGGGGGCATGAGCAGTTCTTC
cdr3_aa: CASRTSGGGHEQFF

j_call: TRBJ1-5
d_call: TRBD1
clone_size: many
v_call: TRBV10-2
cdr3_nt: TGCGCCAGCAGTGGACAGGGCCACAATCAGCCCCAGCATTTT
cdr3_aa: CASSGQGHNQPQHF

j_call: TRBJ2-5
d_call: -
clone_size: -
v_call: TRBV10-3
cdr3_nt: TGTGCCATCAGTGAACGAGAGACCCAGTACTTC
cdr3_aa: CAISERETQYF

j_call: TRBJ1-5
d_call: -
clone_size: -
v_call: TRBV4-1
cdr3_nt: TGCGCCAGCAGAGAGATCATGAAGGGCAATCAGCCCCAGCATTTT
cdr3_aa: CASREIMKGNQPQHF

j_call: TRBJ1-1
d_call: TRBD1
clone_size: few
v_call: TRBV6-5
cdr3_nt: TGTGCCAGCAGTTACCTGGACAGGGTGGACACTGAAGCTTTCTTT
cdr3_aa: CASSYLDRVDTEAFF

j_call: TRBJ2-5
d_call: TRBD1
clone_size: -
v_call: TRBV29-1
cdr3_nt: TGCAGCGTCTACTACAGGGGACCACAAGAGACCCAGTACTTC
cdr3_aa: CSVYYRGPQETQYF

j_call: TRBJ2-3
d_call: -
clone_size: -
v_call: TRBV7-9
cdr3_nt: TGTGCCCTTGGTACGGATACGCAGTATTTT
cdr3_aa: CALGTDTQYF

j_call: TRBJ2-1
d_call: -
clone_size: many
v_call: TRBV3-1
cdr3_nt: TGTGCCAGCTCGGGAAGCGGGGAGCAGTTCTTC
cdr3_aa: CASSGSGEQFF

j_call: TRBJ2-1
d_call: -
clone_size: -
v_call: TRBV14
cdr3_nt: TGTGCCAGCAGCCAAGATTCGTTAGGGGCGGGACAGACCTACAATGAGCAGTTCTTC
cdr3_aa: CASSQDSLGAGQTYNEQFF

j_call: TRBJ1-4
d_call: TRBD1
clone_size: few
v_call: TRBV7-8
cdr3_nt: TGTGCCAGCAGCTTCGGGACAGGGTTCAGTTCGGCTAATGAAAAACTGTTTTTT
cdr3_aa: CASSFGTGFSSANEKLFF

j_call: TRBJ2-3
d_call: TRBD2
clone_size: few
v_call: TRBV25-1
cdr3_nt: TGTGCCAGCAGTGGACTAGCCACAGATACGCAGTATTTT
cdr3_aa: CASSGLATDTQYF

j_call: TRBJ1-1
d_call: TRBD1
clone_size: many
v_call: TRBV20-1
cdr3_nt: TGCAGTGCTAGAGGGACAGGGGATAAAACTGAAGCTTTCTTT
cdr3_aa: CSARGTGDKTEAFF

j_call: TRBJ1-1
d_call: -
clone_size: few
v_call: TRBV30
cdr3_nt: TGTGCCTGGAGCCAATACACTGAAGCTTTCTTT
cdr3_aa: CAWSQYTEAFF

j_call: TRBJ2-3
d_call: TRBD2
clone_size: few
v_call: TRBV5-1
cdr3_nt: TGCGCCAGCAGCCGTGTTAGCGGGGGGGCAAGCACAGATACGCAGTATTTT
cdr3_aa: CASSRVSGGASTDTQYF

j_call: TRBJ2-1
d_call: TRBD2
clone_size: few
v_call: TRBV29-1
cdr3_nt: TGCAGCGCCGGCGAGTACGGGGGGGTGGCAGAAGAGCAGTTCTTC
cdr3_aa: CSAGEYGGVAEEQFF

j_call: TRBJ2-1
d_call: -
clone_size: few
v_call: TRBV4-1
cdr3_nt: TGCGCCAGCAGCCAAGATTTGGTAGGCGGTTCCTACAATGAGCAGTTCTTC
cdr3_aa: CASSQDLVGGSYNEQFF

j_call: TRBJ2-3
d_call: TRBD2
clone_size: many
v_call: TRBV11-2
cdr3_nt: TGTGCCAGCAGCCCTTTTCCGGGGGGGTCTAGCACAGATACGCAGTATTTT
cdr3_aa: CASSPFPGGSSTDTQYF

j_call: TRBJ1-4
d_call: -
clone_size: -
v_call: TRBV11-2
cdr3_nt: TGTGCCAGCAGCTTGGGCGGGTCTGGGACTAATGAAAAACTGTTTTTT
cdr3_aa: CASSLGGSGTNEKLFF

j_call: TRBJ2-1
d_call: TRBD2
clone_size: -
v_call: TRBV9
cdr3_nt: TGTGCCAGCAGCCCTCCCCTGGGGGCTAGCGGGGGGTATAATGAGCATTTCTTC
cdr3_aa: CASSPPLGASGGYNEHFF

j_call: TRBJ2-1
d_call: -
clone_size: many
v_call: TRBV7-2
cdr3_nt: TGTGCCAGCAGCTTAGTGGGGGGCTTCTACAATGAGCAGTTCTTC
cdr3_aa: CASSLVGGFYNEQFF

j_call: TRBJ2-7
d_call: -
clone_size: -
v_call: TRBV20-1
cdr3_nt: TGCAGTGCTAGATCAGGGGTGGACGAGCAGTACTTC
cdr3_aa: CSARSGVDEQYF

j_call: TRBJ2-2
d_call: -
clone_size: few
v_call: TRBV6-2/TRBV6-3
cdr3_nt: TGTGCCAGCAGTTACGGGACATCGAACACCGGGGAGCTGTTTTTT
cdr3_aa: CASSYGTSNTGELFF

j_call: TRBJ2-3
d_call: TRBD2
clone_size: -
v_call: TRBV5-1
cdr3_nt: TGCGCCAGCGCGGGGGGGTTGGATACGCAGTATTTT
cdr3_aa: CASAGGLDTQYF

j_call: TRBJ1-1
d_call: -
clone_size: -
v_call: TRBV19
cdr3_nt: TGTGCCAGTGGGTACAGGGATGGGAACACTGAAGCTTTCTTT
cdr3_aa: CASGYRDGNTEAFF

j_call: TRBJ2-3
d_call: TRBD2
clone_size: -
v_call: TRBV9
cdr3_nt: TGTGCCAGCAGCGGTATAGCGGGGGAGGTCACAGATACGCAGTATTTT
cdr3_aa: CASSGIAGEVTDTQYF

j_call: TRBJ2-3
d_call: -
clone_size: many
v_call: TRBV7-9
cdr3_nt: TGTGCCAGCAGCTCCGACTGGGGCACAGATACGCAGTATTTT
cdr3_aa: CASSSDWGTDTQYF

j_call: TRBJ1-1
d_call: TRBD1
clone_size: -
v_call: TRBV5-1
cdr3_nt: TGCGCCAGCAGCCGGACTGGACAGGGAGGCACTGAAGCTTTCTTT
cdr3_aa: CASSRTGQGGTEAFF

j_call: TRBJ1-2
d_call: -
clone_size: few
v_call: TRBV19
cdr3_nt: TGTGCCAGTAGTGGATACAGGGCCGGCTACACCTTC
cdr3_aa: CASSGYRAGYTF